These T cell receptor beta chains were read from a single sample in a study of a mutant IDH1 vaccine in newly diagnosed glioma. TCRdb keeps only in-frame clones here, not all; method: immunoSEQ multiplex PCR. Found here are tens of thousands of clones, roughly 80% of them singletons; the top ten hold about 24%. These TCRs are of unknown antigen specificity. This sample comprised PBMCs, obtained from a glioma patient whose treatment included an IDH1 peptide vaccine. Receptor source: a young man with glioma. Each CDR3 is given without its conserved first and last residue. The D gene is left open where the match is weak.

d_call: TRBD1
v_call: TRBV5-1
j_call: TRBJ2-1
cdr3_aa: ASSLGGSYNEQF

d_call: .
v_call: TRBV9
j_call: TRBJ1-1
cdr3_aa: ASSVGGGIPEAF

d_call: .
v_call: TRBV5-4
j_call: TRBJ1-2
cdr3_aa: ASSLAEGRLVYGYT

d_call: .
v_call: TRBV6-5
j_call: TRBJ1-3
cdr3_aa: ASHRRSGNTIY

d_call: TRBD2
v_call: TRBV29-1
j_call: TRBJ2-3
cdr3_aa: SVKLAGVTDTQY

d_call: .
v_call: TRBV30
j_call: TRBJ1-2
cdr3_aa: AWSVQTGSAGYT

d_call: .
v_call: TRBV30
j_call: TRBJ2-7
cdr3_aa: AWSLGYYEQY

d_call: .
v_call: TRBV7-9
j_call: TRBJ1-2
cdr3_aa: ANTGQFAGYT

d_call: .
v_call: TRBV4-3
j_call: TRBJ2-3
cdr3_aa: ASSLGTTSTDTQY

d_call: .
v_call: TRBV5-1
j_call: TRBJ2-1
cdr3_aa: ASSLEVLGNEQF

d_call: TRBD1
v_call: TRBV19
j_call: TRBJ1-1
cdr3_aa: ASRPRDRGWTEAF